Presented here are 4 T cell receptor beta chains from one specimen sequenced in a study of cytomegalovirus exposure and HLA in healthy donors. The PCR employed 60 Vbeta primers together with 13 Jbeta primers. Assay used: immunoSEQ multiplex PCR; TCRdb lists only in-frame clones, some missing. The repertoire table contains about 190,000 clones. The sample consisted of PBMCs. The receptors were gathered from a man aged 25-40 years in good health and CMV-seronegative.

V gene TRBV27 combines with J gene TRBJ2-4, with 7 positions matching TRBD1. The CDR3 consists of 15 residues. The V gene's germline CDR1 is MNHEY and CDR2 SMNVEV (reference sequence). V lost 4 bases to trimming and J lost 0 bases; unmatched junction nucleotides: 3. CDR3 region: CASSSGQLAKNIQYF. The DNA of the CDR3 is TGTGCCAGCAGTTCGGGACAGCTAGCCAAAAACATTCAGTACTTC.

The chain employs TRBV11-2 and TRBJ2-1, with a tentative D call TRBD2 (6 bases). Trimming took 5 bases from V and 7 from J, leaving 21 bases between them. The V gene's germline CDR1 is SGHAT and CDR2 FQNNGV. The CDR3 runs 16 residues. CDR3 DNA sequence: TGTGCCAGCAGCCGTTGGTGGGAGAAGCGGGCAAATGAGCAGTTCTTC. Protein sequence: CASSRWWEKRANEQFF. The variable domain in full, with the rest retrieved from reference TRBV11-2 and TRBJ2-1, is EAGVAQSPRYKIIEKRQSVAFWCNPISGHATLYWYQQILGQGPKLLIQFQNNGVVDDSQLPKDRFSAERLKGVDSTLKIQPAKLEDSAVYLCASSRWWEKRANEQFFGPGTRLTVL.

The V gene is TRBV10-3, the J gene TRBJ2-7, with D tentatively TRBD1 (6 bases). In germline, CDR1 is ENHRY, CDR2 SYGVKD. V was pared by 4 bases and J by 6 bases, with 16 bases between. The CDR3 is 14 amino acids. CDR3 protein: CAISAQQGWGEQYF. CDR3 DNA: TGTGCCATCAGTGCCCAACAGGGATGGGGCGAGCAGTACTTC.

The chain is built from TRBV6-5 and TRBJ2-3; D may be TRBD2 (6 bases). This CDR3 region has 16 residues. The V end lost 4 bases, the J end lost 1 base, and 15 bases lay between the germline ends. Germline CDR1 is MNHEY and CDR2 is SVGAGI. DNA of the CDR3: TGTGCCAGCAGTTCCCCGACGGGGGACCGCACAGATACGCAGTATTTT. Encoded protein: CASSSPTGDRTDTQYF.